This T cell receptor (beta chain) was found in a study of blood T cell repertoires in COVID-19. Profiled with immunoSEQ multiplex PCR; TCRdb holds only in-frame clones, not every one. The data contain some 200,000 clones, about 79% of them seen just once; the ten biggest clones take up roughly 28%. J gave up 0 bases and V 5 bases, and 14 bases lay outside the gene matches. Per germline, CDR1 SGHAT and CDR2 FQNNGV. The CDR3 loop spans 18 amino acids. The sequenced sample consisted of peripheral blood. The chain has TRBV11-2 and TRBJ2-3; TRBD2 matches 7 bases. The TCR was taken from a woman between 70 and 85 years old with acute or convalescent COVID-19. The chain's CDR3 is CASSPRAFGRPSTDTQYF. In DNA, the CDR3 is TGTGCCAGCAGCCCAAGAGCCTTCGGGAGGCCTAGCACAGATACGCAGTATTTT.